These 31 T cell receptor beta chains originate from one sample sequenced in a study of blood T cell repertoires in COVID-19. Method: immunoSEQ multiplex PCR; TCRdb's copy keeps in-frame clones and lacks some. Of about 93,000 clones listed, around four fifths are singletons. The sample consisted of peripheral blood. Every receptor here comes from a human donor in a cohort sampled during active COVID-19.

This chain links TRBV6-2 or TRBV6-3 with TRBJ1-5; 7 bases match TRBD1. Per germline, CDR1 MNHEY and CDR2 SVGEGT. CDR3 length equals 16 residues. Trimming at V came to 5 bases and at J to 7 bases, leaving 14 bases not matched to a gene. CDR3 amino acids: CASSPPRTGRQQPQHF. The CDR3 DNA reads as TGTGCCAGCAGTCCGCCTCGGACAGGCCGACAACAGCCCCAGCATTTT.

V is TRBV2 and J is TRBJ1-6; TRBD1 matches 7 bases. V lost 6 bases, J lost 6 bases, and 5 bases stayed unmatched. Germline CDR1 and CDR2: SNHLY and FYNNEI. The CDR3 is made up of 14 amino acids. CDR3 in amino acids: CASSLDRVNSPLHF. DNA of the CDR3: TGTGCCAGCAGCCTCGACAGGGTTAATTCACCCCTCCACTTT.

The rearrangement joins TRBV28 to TRBJ2-7; 8 bases fit TRBD1. This CDR3 region has 15 residues. CDR1 is MDHEN, CDR2 SYDVKM, per germline. V was pared by 6 bases and J by 3 bases, with 10 bases of the junction left unmatched. CDR3 protein: CASSTHRGDFYEQYF. DNA of the CDR3: TGTGCCAGCAGCACCCACAGGGGGGACTTCTACGAGCAGTACTTC.

The chain joins TRBV3-1 (or the pseudogene TRBV3-2) to TRBJ1-5; tentative D call: TRBD1 (5 bases). CDR3 length equals 16 residues. The germline CDR1 and CDR2 sequences are LGHDT and YNNKEL (reference sequence). With 4 bases removed from V and 4 bases from J, the gap between germline ends came to 17 bases. The CDR3 sequence is CASSPGGSRPNQPQHF. The CDR3 DNA reads as TGTGCCAGCAGCCCCGGGGGGTCGCGCCCAAATCAGCCCCAGCATTTT.

The rearrangement uses TRBV5-5 and TRBJ2-5; unclear D gene. Germline V gives CDR1 SGHKS, CDR2 YYEKEE (reference sequence). Deletions cut 4 bases from V and 0 bases from J, with 4 bases between. The CDR3 consists of 12 residues. The CDR3 coding sequence is TGTGCCAGCAGCGCGAACCAAGAGACCCAGTACTTC. It yields the protein CASSANQETQYF.

This clone was detected once. The V gene is TRBV4-1, the J gene TRBJ2-7, with 10 bases that match TRBD2. Germline lookup yields CDR1 MGHRA and CDR2 YSYEKL. The CDR3 has 17 amino acids. V dropped 0 bases and J dropped 4; count of bases not matched to a gene: 9. The CDR3 sequence: CASSQEWASGSSYEQYF. The CDR3 DNA follows: TGCGCCAGCAGCCAAGAATGGGCTAGCGGGAGTAGTTACGAGCAGTACTTC.

The chain combines TRBV2 with TRBJ1-6; D possibly corresponds to TRBD1 (6 bases). V lost 4 bases, J lost 9 bases, and 16 bases lay in between. Per the germline V gene, CDR1 is SNHLY and CDR2 is FYNNEI. This CDR3 contains 15 residues. The CDR3 is CASSVLQGSGSPLHF. The DNA for the CDR3 is TGTGCCAGCAGTGTTCTACAGGGTAGTGGTTCACCCCTCCACTTT. Combining the CDR3 with reference TRBV2 and TRBJ1-6 gives the whole variable domain EPEVTQTPSHQVTQMGQEVILRCVPISNHLYFYWYRQILGQKVEFLVSFYNNEISEKSEIFDDQFSVERPDGSNFTLKIRSTKLEDSAMYFCASSVLQGSGSPLHFGNGTRLTVT.

By share, this clone counts as medium-sized. This chain uses TRBV3-1 (or the pseudogene TRBV3-2) with TRBJ2-5; TRBD2 matches at 7 bases. Germline CDR1 reads LGHDT; CDR2 reads YNNKEL (reference sequence). J lost 4 bases, V lost 4 bases, and 6 bases had no gene match. The CDR3 has 14 amino acids. The CDR3 loop reads CASSRITSVETQYF. The DNA for the CDR3 is TGTGCCAGCAGCCGTATTACTAGCGTAGAGACCCAGTACTTC.

The chain employs TRBV11-3 and TRBJ2-3; 7 bases match TRBD2. With 5 bases clipped from V and 6 bases from J, the junction kept 8 bases outside the gene matches. CDR3 size: 14 residues. Germline-derived CDR1 and CDR2 are SGHNT and YENEEA. The CDR3 reads CASSPGGSVDTQYF. DNA for the CDR3: TGTGCCAGCAGCCCGGGAGGTTCTGTCGATACGCAGTATTTT.

The chain uses TRBV7-6 and TRBJ2-6, with D possibly TRBD1 on 5 matching bases. The CDR3 totals 18 residues. V lost 1 base to trimming and J lost 0 bases, with 13 bases between them. The V gene's germline CDR1 is SGHVS and CDR2 FNYEAQ. The CDR3 here is CASSLEYAGFSGANVLTF. The CDR3 DNA reads TGTGCCAGCAGCTTAGAGTACGCAGGGTTCTCTGGGGCCAACGTCCTGACTTTC.

The chain couples TRBV28 to TRBJ1-5; TRBD1 might be the D (6 bases). The V and J ends lost 2 bases and 5 bases respectively, with 16 bases between them. The CDR3 spans 16 residues. CDR1 MDHEN and CDR2 SYDVKM come from the germline V gene. The CDR3, as DNA: TGTGCCAGCAGTTTACTACAGGTTGGGGGCGATCAGCCCCAGCATTTT. Translation gives CASSLLQVGGDQPQHF.

The genes are TRBV27 and TRBJ2-7; TRBD1 is a possible D gene (5 bases). Germline loops: CDR1 MNHEY, CDR2 SMNVEV (reference sequence). Trimming removed 4 bases from V and 6 bases from J, with 13 bases in between. The CDR3 totals 13 residues. The CDR3 DNA sequence: TGTGCCAGCAGTTGGGGCCCGTCTCTCGAGCAGTACTTC. As protein: CASSWGPSLEQYF.

This clone was picked up a small number of times. The chain employs TRBV3-1 (or the pseudogene TRBV3-2) and TRBJ2-2, with D perhaps matching TRBD2 (5 bases). Germline V gene lookup returns CDR1 LGHDT and CDR2 YNNKEL (reference sequence). There are 15 residues in the CDR3. V gave up 5 bases and J gave up 4 bases, with 14 bases separating them. CDR3 DNA sequence: TGTGCCAGCAGCATCGGACTTCAACCCACCGGGGAGCTGTTTTTT. Translated: CASSIGLQPTGELFF.

This chain links TRBV6-5 with TRBJ1-2, with unresolved D. The CDR3 totals 16 residues. Germline V lookup: CDR1 MNHEY, CDR2 SVGAGI. The germline V and J ends were trimmed by 2 bases and 1 base, with 14 bases remaining between them. The CDR3 sequence: CASSYRFPKNNYGYTF. The CDR3 DNA reads TGTGCCAGCAGTTACCGGTTTCCAAAGAATAACTATGGCTACACCTTC.

The chain recombines TRBV5-4 with TRBJ1-2, with 7 bases aligning to TRBD1. Germline V lookup: CDR1 SGHNT, CDR2 YYREEE (reference sequence). The CDR3 sequence is 16 residues long. V dropped 1 base and J dropped 7; count of bases not matched to a gene: 13. Written as DNA, the CDR3 is TGTGCCAGCAGCTTGTTGACAGGGCTGAATTCTGGTGGCTACACCTTC. It yields the protein CASSLLTGLNSGGYTF.

The J gene is TRBJ2-3, the V gene TRBV7-9, with 9 bases fitting TRBD2. Germline V gene sequence: CDR1 SEHNR, CDR2 FQNEAQ (reference sequence). V lost 1 base and J lost 2; bases outside the gene matches: 7. CDR3 size: 17 residues. This CDR3 is CASSLGLAGRSTDTQYF. The CDR3 DNA follows: TGTGCCAGCAGCTTAGGCCTAGCGGGGCGGTCCACAGATACGCAGTATTTT.

CDR3 amino acids: CASSFRGIQPQHF. The CDR3, as DNA: TGTGCCAGCAGCTTCAGGGGTATCCAGCCCCAGCATTTT. This chain links TRBV7-8 with TRBJ1-5, with D possibly being TRBD1 (6 bases). The V gene's germline CDR1 is SGHVS and CDR2 FQNEAQ. Trimming took off 3 bases at V and 7 bases at J, with 10 bases between the two ends. This CDR3 has 13 residues.

The CDR3, as DNA: TGTGCCAGCAGTCCCGCAGGGGTCGGCTATGGCTACACCTTC. Amino acids: CASSPAGVGYGYTF. V usage is TRBV28 and J usage is TRBJ1-2, with D possibly TRBD1 on 6 matching bases. Germline V gene sequence: CDR1 MDHEN, CDR2 SYDVKM. The CDR3 loop spans 14 amino acids. The V end lost 5 bases, the J end lost 4 bases, and 14 bases lay between the germline ends.

The chain carries TRBV3-1 (or the pseudogene TRBV3-2) and TRBJ2-2, with 12 bases identical to TRBD2. The CDR3 totals 18 residues. From germline, CDR1 is LGHDT and CDR2 YNNKEL (reference sequence). Trimming removed 0 bases from V and 0 bases from J; junction bases left unmatched: 2. The CDR3 DNA reads TGTGCCAGCAGCCAAGAACTAGCGGGGGGCACGAACACCGGGGAGCTGTTTTTT. It encodes CASSQELAGGTNTGELFF.

This chain links TRBV6-2 or TRBV6-3 with TRBJ1-5; D is possibly TRBD1 (5 bases). The germline V gene encodes CDR1 MNHEY and CDR2 SVGEGT. The V gene lost 5 bases and the J gene lost 0 bases, with 17 bases spanning the gap. This CDR3 spans 17 amino acids. DNA for the CDR3: TGTGCCAGCAGTCTCTACACAACAGGTTATAGCAATCAGCCCCAGCATTTT. Translated: CASSLYTTGYSNQPQHF.

J is TRBJ2-2 and V is TRBV4-2; D is perhaps TRBD1 (5 bases). The germline CDR1 and CDR2 sequences are LGHNA and YNFKEQ. The CDR3 extends over 16 amino acids. Trimming stripped 0 bases from V and 2 bases from J, with 10 bases between. The CDR3 nucleotides read TGTGCCAGCAGCCAAGATTACAGGAGAAACACCGGGGAGCTGTTTTTT. This translates into CASSQDYRRNTGELFF.

The gene calls are TRBV4-1 and TRBJ2-3; no clear D. The V end lost 0 bases, the J end lost 5 bases, and 9 bases lay between the germline ends. From germline, CDR1 is MGHRA and CDR2 YSYEKL. The CDR3 is 14 residues long. The CDR3, as DNA: TGCGCCAGCAGCCAAGAGGTGAGGTTAGATACGCAGTATTTT. This sequence encodes CASSQEVRLDTQYF.

The chain has TRBV11-2 and TRBJ1-1; 8 bases align to TRBD1. V gave up 5 bases and J gave up 11 bases; unmatched junction bases: 13. CDR3 length equals 14 residues. CDR1 is SGHAT and CDR2 is FQNNGV in the germline V gene. The CDR3 DNA sequence: TGTGCCAGCAGCCCCGGACAGGGTGGGGGGGTTGCTTTCTTT. Its translation: CASSPGQGGGVAFF.

V is TRBV15 and J is TRBJ1-3, with D perhaps matching TRBD1 (6 bases). The ends were cut back, 5 bases at V and 4 bases at J, with 15 bases in the middle. Germline V lookup: CDR1 LNHNV, CDR2 YYDKDF (reference sequence). This CDR3 spans 15 amino acids. As DNA, the CDR3 is TGTGCCACCAGCGGAGGACAGTTCCAAGGAAACACCATATATTTT. Protein sequence: CATSGGQFQGNTIYF.

This clone was counted a few times. V and J are TRBV7-9 and TRBJ2-2; no clear D. Germline V gives CDR1 SEHNR, CDR2 FQNEAQ (reference sequence). The CDR3 is 16 residues long. V lost 3 bases and J lost 6, with 17 bases in between. The DNA for the CDR3 is TGTGCCAGCAGCTTGTCTTCCCTAAATGGTCCCGGGGAGCTGTTTTTT. This codes for CASSLSSLNGPGELFF.

CDR3 amino acids: CASSIDRATGELFF. CDR3 bases: TGTGCCAGTAGTATTGACAGGGCCACCGGGGAGCTGTTTTTT. The chain has TRBV19 and TRBJ2-2, with TRBD1 matching over 7 bases. Germline V gene data show CDR1 as LNHDA and CDR2 as SQIVND (reference sequence). J gave up 4 bases and V 3 bases, and 2 bases lay outside the gene matches. This CDR3 spans 14 amino acids.

V and J are TRBV28 and TRBJ2-7, with D maybe TRBD2 (6 bases). V was cut by 4 bases and J by 0 bases, with 10 bases left in between. The CDR3 extends over 14 amino acids. Germline V CDR1 and CDR2: MDHEN, SYDVKM. The CDR3 here is CASSSLTSSYEQYF. CDR3 in DNA: TGTGCCAGCAGTTCCCTGACTAGCTCCTACGAGCAGTACTTC.

The CDR3 nucleotides are TGTGCCAGCAGCTTAGCCGGGACTAGCGGGAGGTGGGGAGAGACCCAGTACTTC. It specifies CASSLAGTSGRWGETQYF. This chain uses TRBV7-2 with TRBJ2-5; 15 positions match TRBD2. CDR3 length: 18 residues. Germline CDR1 SGHTA, CDR2 FQGNSA. The junction had 6 bases not matched to a gene; V was cut back by 0 bases and J by 4 bases.

V is TRBV6-5 and J is TRBJ2-2, with 9 bases matching TRBD1. The CDR3 consists of 14 residues. Per germline, CDR1 MNHEY and CDR2 SVGAGI. V shed 9 bases and J 4 bases; nucleotides not matched to a gene: 6. This CDR3 is CASRRQGGTGELFF. CDR3 DNA: TGTGCCAGTCGGAGACAGGGGGGCACCGGGGAGCTGTTTTTT.

V and J are TRBV2 and TRBJ2-5, with D perhaps matching TRBD2 (6 bases). The CDR3 loop spans 17 amino acids. Germline CDR1 SNHLY, CDR2 FYNNEI. Deletions cut 4 bases from V and 2 bases from J, with 20 bases between. The CDR3: CASSATFLGTPQETQYF. The CDR3 DNA follows: TGTGCCAGCAGTGCCACCTTCCTCGGGACTCCACAAGAGACCCAGTACTTC.

The table lists this clone with many counts. The genes are TRBV7-9 and TRBJ2-3; 10 nucleotides line up with TRBD1. This CDR3 region has 16 residues. Trimming took 3 bases from V and 1 from J; bases not matched to a gene: 4. CDR1 and CDR2 from the germline V gene are SEHNR and FQNEAQ (reference sequence). The chain's CDR3 is CASSFYGTGGTDTQYF. The CDR3 DNA reads TGTGCCAGCAGCTTTTACGGGACAGGGGGCACAGATACGCAGTATTTT.